A selection of T cell receptor beta chains follows, all from one sample in a study of blood T cell repertoires in COVID-19. Method: immunoSEQ multiplex PCR; TCRdb's copy keeps in-frame clones and lacks some. This sample has about 410,000 clones; nearly 90% occur once, and the top ten carry around 1.7%. Sequencing used PBMCs or T cells enriched from blood (not recorded which). All receptors derive from a woman aged 30 to 39 who had recovered from COVID-19. Both conserved end residues are part of each CDR3. A D gene is named only where the DNA matches it firmly. For some rows the clone size is stated as once, few or many, or as a class when expanded; others skip it.

clone_size: few
j_call: TRBJ2-1
v_call: TRBV11-2
d_call: NA
cdr3_nt: TGTGCCAGCAGCTTAGCGGAGGCCAATGAGCAGTTCTTC
cdr3_aa: CASSLAEANEQFF

clone_size: NA
j_call: TRBJ2-7
v_call: TRBV5-1
d_call: TRBD1
cdr3_nt: TGCGCCAGCAGGGGGGACAGGCCCCACAACGAGCAGTACTTC
cdr3_aa: CASRGDRPHNEQYF

clone_size: NA
j_call: TRBJ1-2
v_call: TRBV19
d_call: NA
cdr3_nt: TGTGCCAGTAGTATAGTAGGCAGGTCATCTGCTAACTATGGCTACACCTTC
cdr3_aa: CASSIVGRSSANYGYTF

clone_size: NA
j_call: TRBJ2-5
v_call: TRBV28
d_call: TRBD1
cdr3_nt: TGTGCCAGCAGAAGCGACAGGGACCAAGAGACCCAGTACTTC
cdr3_aa: CASRSDRDQETQYF

clone_size: NA
j_call: TRBJ1-1
v_call: TRBV27
d_call: NA
cdr3_nt: TGTGCCAGCAGTTTGATCGGGGCAGGGGAGACTGAAGCTTTCTTT
cdr3_aa: CASSLIGAGETEAFF

clone_size: NA
j_call: TRBJ2-7
v_call: TRBV18
d_call: NA
cdr3_nt: TGTGCCAGCTCACCTTTCGGGGGAGGCGAGCAGTACTTC
cdr3_aa: CASSPFGGGEQYF

clone_size: NA
j_call: TRBJ1-5
v_call: TRBV10-3
d_call: TRBD1
cdr3_nt: TGTGCCATCAGTGAGGCAGGGGGTTTGGGTAATCAGCCCCAGCATTTT
cdr3_aa: CAISEAGGLGNQPQHF

clone_size: NA
j_call: TRBJ2-1
v_call: TRBV6-4
d_call: TRBD2
cdr3_nt: TGTGCCAGCAGGCGCACTAGCGGCCAAAGCGATGAGCAGTTCTTC
cdr3_aa: CASRRTSGQSDEQFF

clone_size: NA
j_call: TRBJ1-3
v_call: TRBV19
d_call: NA
cdr3_nt: TGTGCCAGTAGTAGGGGCCCAAGGTCTGGAAACACCATATATTTT
cdr3_aa: CASSRGPRSGNTIYF

clone_size: NA
j_call: TRBJ1-5
v_call: TRBV27
d_call: NA
cdr3_nt: TGTGCCAGCAGTTTAGCCCCGGGAGGACGCCAGCCCCAGCATTTT
cdr3_aa: CASSLAPGGRQPQHF

clone_size: NA
j_call: TRBJ1-1
v_call: TRBV30
d_call: NA
cdr3_nt: TGTGCCTGGAGTGTACCGGGGGGCCACACTGAAGCTTTCTTT
cdr3_aa: CAWSVPGGHTEAFF

clone_size: NA
j_call: TRBJ2-7
v_call: TRBV11-2
d_call: NA
cdr3_nt: TGTGCCAGCAGCTTAGGGCTTTACGAGCAGTACTTC
cdr3_aa: CASSLGLYEQYF

clone_size: once
j_call: TRBJ2-4
v_call: TRBV12-3/TRBV12-4
d_call: TRBD1
cdr3_nt: TGTGCCAGCAGTTCAGGGGGCAAAAACATTCAGTACTTC
cdr3_aa: CASSSGGKNIQYF

clone_size: NA
j_call: TRBJ2-6
v_call: TRBV6-5
d_call: NA
cdr3_nt: TGTGCCAGCAGTTACAGCAAGCGCTCTGGGGCCAACGTCCTGACTTTC
cdr3_aa: CASSYSKRSGANVLTF

clone_size: NA
j_call: TRBJ1-1
v_call: TRBV30
d_call: TRBD1
cdr3_nt: TGTGCCTGGAGGAGGGCAGGGGGTTCTGAAGCTTTCTTT
cdr3_aa: CAWRRAGGSEAFF

clone_size: NA
j_call: TRBJ2-1
v_call: TRBV25-1
d_call: NA
cdr3_nt: TGTGCCAGCAGTGAATATGCAGGGCGAGGAATCTCAAGTGAGCAGTTCTTC
cdr3_aa: CASSEYAGRGISSEQFF

clone_size: NA
j_call: TRBJ1-6
v_call: TRBV6-5
d_call: NA
cdr3_nt: TGTGCCAGCAGCCGCGAGGGAGGGCGTCCGGTTCCCCTCCACTTT
cdr3_aa: CASSREGGRPVPLHF

clone_size: once
j_call: TRBJ2-1
v_call: TRBV6-5
d_call: NA
cdr3_nt: TGTGCCAGCGGAACAGAAATAGAGCAGTTCTTC
cdr3_aa: CASGTEIEQFF

clone_size: NA
j_call: TRBJ2-2
v_call: TRBV7-3
d_call: NA
cdr3_nt: TGTGCCAGCAGTCCTATCCTGGGACACATGACCGGGGAGCTGTTTTTT
cdr3_aa: CASSPILGHMTGELFF

clone_size: few
j_call: TRBJ2-5
v_call: TRBV19
d_call: NA
cdr3_nt: TGTGCCAGTAGCCGACAGGCGTCCCAAGAGACCCAGTACTTC
cdr3_aa: CASSRQASQETQYF

clone_size: NA
j_call: TRBJ1-1
v_call: TRBV18
d_call: NA
cdr3_nt: TGTGCCAGCTCACAGGGGCCTTCGAACACTGAAGCTTTCTTT
cdr3_aa: CASSQGPSNTEAFF

clone_size: NA
j_call: TRBJ2-2
v_call: TRBV3-1/TRBV3-2
d_call: NA
cdr3_nt: TGTGCCAGCAGCCAAGGCGTGTCCGGGGAGCTGTTTTTT
cdr3_aa: CASSQGVSGELFF

clone_size: NA
j_call: TRBJ2-1
v_call: TRBV5-1
d_call: NA
cdr3_nt: TGCGCCAGCAGCGCTGACAGCTCCAGCTCCTACAATGAGCAGTTCTTC
cdr3_aa: CASSADSSSSYNEQFF

clone_size: NA
j_call: TRBJ2-7
v_call: TRBV9
d_call: TRBD1
cdr3_nt: TGTGCCAGCAGCGTAGGGGGACAGTCCTACGAGCAGTACTTC
cdr3_aa: CASSVGGQSYEQYF

clone_size: NA
j_call: TRBJ1-3
v_call: TRBV5-6
d_call: TRBD1
cdr3_nt: TGTGCCAGCAGCTCACAGGGGGTTTTTAGAAACACCATATATTTT
cdr3_aa: CASSSQGVFRNTIYF

clone_size: NA
j_call: TRBJ2-1
v_call: TRBV11-2
d_call: TRBD2
cdr3_nt: TGTGCCAGCAGCTTAGGGGGAGGGACTAGCAATGAGCAGTTCTTC
cdr3_aa: CASSLGGGTSNEQFF

clone_size: NA
j_call: TRBJ1-3
v_call: TRBV9
d_call: NA
cdr3_nt: TGTGCCAGCAGCCCAAGCCAACGGGGCACCATATATTTT
cdr3_aa: CASSPSQRGTIYF

clone_size: few
j_call: TRBJ1-5
v_call: TRBV20-1
d_call: NA
cdr3_nt: TGCAGTGCTAGTCCCGGGTCTGGGAATCAGCCCCAGCATTTT
cdr3_aa: CSASPGSGNQPQHF

clone_size: NA
j_call: TRBJ2-2
v_call: TRBV29-1
d_call: TRBD2
cdr3_nt: TGCAGCGGAACTAGCGACCCGAACACCGGGGAGCTGTTTTTT
cdr3_aa: CSGTSDPNTGELFF

clone_size: NA
j_call: TRBJ1-2
v_call: TRBV24-1
d_call: NA
cdr3_nt: TGTGCCACCAGTGACCTGCGGGCTAACTATGGCTACACCTTC
cdr3_aa: CATSDLRANYGYTF

clone_size: NA
j_call: TRBJ2-1
v_call: TRBV10-3
d_call: NA
cdr3_nt: TGTGCCACCGCACCGGGTTCCTACAATGAGCAGTTCTTC
cdr3_aa: CATAPGSYNEQFF

clone_size: NA
j_call: TRBJ2-6
v_call: TRBV10-3
d_call: TRBD1
cdr3_nt: TGTGCCATCAGTGAACAGGGGGCGCGTGGGGCCAACGTCCTGACTTTC
cdr3_aa: CAISEQGARGANVLTF

clone_size: NA
j_call: TRBJ2-3
v_call: TRBV2
d_call: TRBD1
cdr3_nt: TGTGCCAGCAGGGGGAAGGGGGCTCCCCGCCCGGATACGCAGTATTTT
cdr3_aa: CASRGKGAPRPDTQYF

clone_size: NA
j_call: TRBJ1-3
v_call: TRBV12-5
d_call: NA
cdr3_nt: TGTGCTAGTGTCCCTCTCGGAACAGGAGGAAACACCATATATTTT
cdr3_aa: CASVPLGTGGNTIYF

clone_size: NA
j_call: TRBJ2-5
v_call: TRBV30
d_call: NA
cdr3_nt: TGTGCCTGGAGTGTACCCAGAATGGGCGCCCCTAAAGAGACCCAGTACTTC
cdr3_aa: CAWSVPRMGAPKETQYF

clone_size: NA
j_call: TRBJ1-6
v_call: TRBV10-3
d_call: NA
cdr3_nt: TGTGCCACCAGGACCGCGACGGAGGATTCACCCCTCCACTTT
cdr3_aa: CATRTATEDSPLHF

clone_size: NA
j_call: TRBJ1-5
v_call: TRBV2
d_call: TRBD1
cdr3_nt: TGTGCCAGCAGTGTAGGTCACAGGGGTCGCAATCAGCCCCAGCATTTT
cdr3_aa: CASSVGHRGRNQPQHF

clone_size: NA
j_call: TRBJ2-7
v_call: TRBV11-2
d_call: TRBD1
cdr3_nt: TGTGCCAGCAGCTTAGCCCTGGGACAGAGTACCTACGAGCAGTACTTC
cdr3_aa: CASSLALGQSTYEQYF

clone_size: NA
j_call: TRBJ2-2
v_call: TRBV19
d_call: NA
cdr3_nt: TGTGCCAGTAGTATCGCGGAAGACACCGGGGAGCTGTTTTTT
cdr3_aa: CASSIAEDTGELFF

clone_size: NA
j_call: TRBJ1-1
v_call: TRBV6-5
d_call: TRBD1
cdr3_nt: TGTGCCAGCAATACTCTTACAGGGGAAGGAACTGAAGCTTTCTTT
cdr3_aa: CASNTLTGEGTEAFF

clone_size: NA
j_call: TRBJ2-1
v_call: TRBV5-1
d_call: TRBD2
cdr3_nt: TGCGCCAGCAGCTTGACTAGCGGGATCTACAATGAGCAGTTCTTC
cdr3_aa: CASSLTSGIYNEQFF

clone_size: NA
j_call: TRBJ2-3
v_call: TRBV20-1
d_call: TRBD2
cdr3_nt: TGCAGTGCTAGTGGCGGGAGAGGGGCAGATACGCAGTATTTT
cdr3_aa: CSASGGRGADTQYF

clone_size: NA
j_call: TRBJ1-5
v_call: TRBV7-2
d_call: NA
cdr3_nt: TGTGCCAGCAGCTTACGGGACACCAGCAATCAGCCCCAGCATTTT
cdr3_aa: CASSLRDTSNQPQHF

clone_size: NA
j_call: TRBJ2-2
v_call: TRBV28
d_call: TRBD2
cdr3_nt: TGTGCCAGCAGTTTATCTTTAAGGGCGGGAGGGCCAGTCGGGGAGCTGTTTTTT
cdr3_aa: CASSLSLRAGGPVGELFF

clone_size: NA
j_call: TRBJ1-2
v_call: TRBV12-3/TRBV12-4
d_call: TRBD1
cdr3_nt: TGTGCCAGCAGCCGACAGGGCCTTCATGGCTACACCTTC
cdr3_aa: CASSRQGLHGYTF